One sample yielded the 11 T cell receptor beta chains listed below, sequenced in a study of CD8+ T cells in alopecia areata (dated by TCRdb to 2017 to 2018). Libraries came from the immunoSEQ multiplex PCR assay. RNA was extracted from all samples and reverse transcribed into cDNA as template for TCR sequencing. Entries here come from immuneACCESS through TCRdb and include only in-frame sequences with V and J called. Some clones fail to appear in such tables; in the studies checked, an unresolved V gene covers under half of the shortfall, and the cause of the remainder is unknown. This sample lists about 180,000 clones; 59% were detected once. In total, the top ten clones hold around 15% of the sample. The time point label, read with the paper, signifies: baseline before oral tofacitinib. The sample in question was CD4+ T cells sorted from blood, obtained at week 0. The source of these receptors is a human donor with alopecia areata.

CDR3: CASSQDRRTSYEQYF. The CDR3 DNA reads as TGCGCCAGCAGTCAAGACAGGCGCACCTCCTACGAGCAGTACTTC. The V and J genes are TRBV23-1 and TRBJ2-7, with D tentatively TRBD1 (6 bases). TRBV23-1 is recorded as an ORF, its role being uncertain. The CDR3 runs 15 residues. Between the trimmed V and J ends, which lost 2 bases and 0 bases, there was a span of 11 bases.

This clone was seen a few times. The rearrangement uses TRBV20-1 and TRBJ2-2; the D is unclear. The CDR3 loop spans 11 amino acids. Per germline, CDR1 DFQATT and CDR2 SNEGSKA (reference sequence). Between the trimmed V and J ends, which lost 5 bases and 4 bases, there was a span of 5 bases. CDR3 sequence: CSALFTGELFF. CDR3 DNA sequence: TGCAGTGCTCTGTTCACCGGGGAGCTGTTTTTT.

The chain recombines TRBV5-1 with TRBJ2-5, with 8 bases that match TRBD2. Germline CDR1 is SGHRS and CDR2 is YFSETQ. The CDR3 runs 16 residues. V lost 1 base and J lost 1; bases outside the gene matches: 6. CDR3 in amino acids: CASSLTPRGVQETQYF. The DNA of the CDR3 is TGCGCCAGCAGCTTGACCCCGCGGGGGGTCCAAGAGACCCAGTACTTC.

J is TRBJ2-7 and V is TRBV4-2; D unresolved. V was shortened by 0 bases and J by 0 bases, with 12 bases between the two germline ends. The CDR3 covers 16 residues. CDR1 is LGHNA and CDR2 is YNFKEQ in the germline V gene. DNA of the CDR3: TGTGCCAGCAGCCAAGATGGCGCAGGCTCCTCCTACGAGCAGTACTTC. This gives the protein CASSQDGAGSSYEQYF.

This clone was seen a handful of times. V is TRBV5-4 and J is TRBJ2-7; D unclear. V was cut by 3 bases and J by 9 bases, with 13 bases left in between. CDR3 length: 12 residues. Germline CDR1 reads SGHNT; CDR2 reads YYREEE (reference sequence). This CDR3 reads CASSSVGFVQYF. The CDR3 DNA follows: TGTGCCAGCAGCTCGGTCGGGTTCGTGCAGTACTTC.

The V gene is TRBV19, the J gene TRBJ2-7, with D possibly being TRBD1 (6 bases). V dropped 7 bases and J dropped 1 base, with 14 bases sitting between them. This CDR3 has 14 residues. The germline gives CDR1 LNHDA, CDR2 SQIVND (reference sequence). CDR3 region: CASTQSTGSYEQYF. In nucleotides, the CDR3 is TGTGCCAGTACTCAATCAACAGGGTCCTACGAGCAGTACTTC.

The chain employs TRBV2 and TRBJ1-2; the match to TRBD1 covers 10 bases. V lost 7 bases and J lost 8; bases outside the gene matches: 4. CDR1 SNHLY and CDR2 FYNNEI come from the germline V gene. This CDR3 has 12 residues. The CDR3 sequence is CASIRDRGGYTF. DNA for the CDR3: TGTGCCAGCATTAGGGACAGGGGAGGCTACACCTTC.

V gene TRBV27 combines with J gene TRBJ2-7; TRBD1 aligns across 7 bases. The CDR3 contains 14 residues. In germline, CDR1 is MNHEY, CDR2 SMNVEV (reference sequence). V gave up 5 bases and J gave up 2 bases; unmatched junction bases: 6. CDR3 nucleotide sequence: TGTGCCAGCAGTACCAGGGGGAGCCCCTACGAGCAGTACTTC. Residues: CASSTRGSPYEQYF.

The chain couples TRBV30 to TRBJ1-4; D possibly corresponds to TRBD1 (6 bases). V was cut by 2 bases and J by 7 bases, with 14 bases left in between. The CDR3 spans 14 residues. Germline V gene sequence: CDR1 GTSNPN, CDR2 SVGIG (reference sequence). The CDR3 nucleotides are TGTGCCTGGAGTACTTTCAGGGGTAGTGAAAAACTGTTTTTT. Translated: CAWSTFRGSEKLFF.

This chain connects TRBV30 to TRBJ2-7; D is unresolved. This CDR3 has 12 amino acids. V was cut by 0 bases and J by 3 bases, with 6 bases left in between. Germline-derived CDR1 and CDR2 are GTSNPN and SVGIG (reference sequence). DNA for the CDR3: TGTGCCTGGAGTGTCACAATCTACGAGCAGTACTTC. Encoded protein: CAWSVTIYEQYF.

Comment on this clone: Other DNA sequences in this sample translate to the same CDR3. The chain is built from TRBV9 and TRBJ2-2, with D unresolved. Trimming took 0 bases from V and 6 from J, leaving 6 bases between them. Germline assignment: CDR1 SGDLS and CDR2 YYNGEE. There are 13 residues in the CDR3. CDR3 amino acids: CASSVGGSGELFF. In DNA form, the CDR3 reads TGTGCCAGCAGCGTAGGAGGTTCCGGGGAGCTGTTTTTT.